The 22 T cell receptor beta chains given below trace back to one sample, sequenced in a study of T cell responses to AZD1222 COVID-19 vaccine. This table comes from immunoSEQ multiplex PCR, and its TCRdb copy is limited to in-frame clones, with some not included. The sample contains about 130,000 clones, 75% to 90% of which appear only once. The sequences come from peripheral blood, collected on day 0 of AZD1222 vaccination. Every receptor here comes from an adult in good health.

The chain links TRBV12-3 or TRBV12-4 to TRBJ1-1; D is uncertain. The CDR3 covers 13 residues. Trimming took off 3 bases at V and 2 bases at J, with 7 bases between the two ends. This chain's CDR3 is CASSFLLNTEAFF. The CDR3 bases are TGTGCCAGCAGTTTTCTCCTAAACACTGAAGCTTTCTTT.

The chain is built from TRBV18 and TRBJ2-2; no firm D call. CDR3 length equals 15 residues. Germline-derived CDR1 and CDR2 are KGHSH and LQKENI. V lost 0 bases, J lost 7 bases, and 12 bases lay in between. In DNA form, the CDR3 reads TGTGCCAGCTCACCACCCTCCGCCGTGGGCGGGGAGCTGTTTTTT. Protein sequence: CASSPPSAVGGELFF.

The rearrangement uses TRBV9 and TRBJ1-2; perhaps TRBD1 as D (6 bases). Trimming removed 0 bases from V and 2 bases from J, with 11 bases in between. Germline V gene lookup returns CDR1 SGDLS and CDR2 YYNGEE. This CDR3 has 15 residues. The CDR3 bases are TGTGCCAGCAGCGTAGGTTGGCAGGGGAACTATGGCTACACCTTC. Translation gives CASSVGWQGNYGYTF. The full variable domain, rest sourced from reference TRBV9 and TRBJ1-2, is DSGVTQTPKHLITATGQRVTLRCSPRSGDLSVYWYQQSLDQGLQFLIQYYNGEERAKGNILERFSAQQFPDLHSELNLSSLELGDSALYFCASSVGWQGNYGYTFGSGTRLTVV.

The chain employs TRBV24-1 and TRBJ2-5; 7 bases match TRBD1. CDR1 KGHDR and CDR2 SFDVKD come from the germline V gene. V trimming: 2 bases; J trimming: 0 bases; junction bases outside the gene matches: 8. There are 17 residues in the CDR3. The CDR3 reads CATSDSPGRGYQETQYF. The DNA for the CDR3 is TGTGCCACCAGTGATTCCCCGGGCAGGGGGTACCAAGAGACCCAGTACTTC.

The chain joins TRBV23-1 to TRBJ2-5; 8 nucleotides agree with TRBD1. TRBV23-1 is assigned to the ORF class and has an uncertain function. V shed 0 bases, J shed 4 bases, and the junction held 7 bases outside the gene matches. CDR3 length equals 16 residues. The CDR3 coding sequence is TGCGCCAGCAGTCAATCTGGGGACAGGAGGGGAGAGACCCAGTACTTC. Translated: CASSQSGDRRGETQYF.

The chain recombines TRBV5-1 with TRBJ1-1; TRBD1 might be the D (6 bases). Germline loops: CDR1 SGHRS, CDR2 YFSETQ. The V end was cut by 3 bases, the J end by 2 bases, with 8 bases between. The CDR3 has 13 residues. CDR3 DNA: TGCGCCAGCAGCTACGGGACAAACACTGAAGCTTTCTTT. Its protein is CASSYGTNTEAFF.

The chain links TRBV28 to TRBJ2-7, with D possibly being TRBD1 (5 bases). CDR3 length: 14 residues. The germline V and J ends were trimmed by 9 bases and 1 base, with 16 bases remaining between them. Germline CDR1 reads MDHEN; CDR2 reads SYDVKM. CDR3 residues: CASLTVQASYEQYF. The DNA for the CDR3 is TGTGCCAGTTTGACAGTGCAAGCGTCCTACGAGCAGTACTTC.

The V gene is TRBV3-1 (or the pseudogene TRBV3-2), the J gene TRBJ1-2; the D is unclear. With 6 bases removed from V and 6 bases from J, the gap between germline ends came to 20 bases. The CDR3 is 15 amino acids. CDR1 is LGHDT and CDR2 is YNNKEL in the germline V gene (reference sequence). This chain's CDR3 is CASSLNVGPNHGYTF. The CDR3 bases are TGTGCCAGCAGTCTTAACGTGGGCCCGAACCATGGCTACACCTTC.

This chain uses TRBV6-2 or TRBV6-3 with TRBJ1-1; 10 bases match TRBD1. CDR1 and CDR2 from the germline V gene are MNHEY and SVGEGT. The CDR3 spans 13 residues. V lost 6 bases to trimming and J lost 10 bases; unmatched junction nucleotides: 8. The CDR3 is CASSRRDRGAAFF. CDR3 nucleotide sequence: TGTGCCAGCAGCCGCCGGGACAGGGGTGCAGCTTTCTTT.

The chain uses TRBV2 and TRBJ1-1; TRBD1 agrees at 9 bases. The CDR3 runs 13 residues. V was clipped by 4 bases and J by 11 bases; unmatched bases: 8. Per germline, CDR1 SNHLY and CDR2 FYNNEI. The CDR3 DNA reads TGTGCCAGCAGTGTTTACAGGGGGCAACGGGCTTTCTTT. It yields the protein CASSVYRGQRAFF.

The V call is TRBV4-3, the J call TRBJ2-5; TRBD2 matches at 15 bases. Trimming removed 1 base from V and 5 bases from J; junction bases left unmatched: 5. This CDR3 contains 17 residues. Germline CDR1 LGHNA, CDR2 YSLEER. CDR3 DNA sequence: TGCGCCAGCAGCCAAGGGACTAGCGGGGGGGCAGGGGAGACCCAGTACTTC. Its protein is CASSQGTSGGAGETQYF.

The chain links TRBV19 to TRBJ2-6; D not resolved. The germline V and J ends were trimmed by 3 bases and 0 bases, with 9 bases remaining between them. Germline V gene data show CDR1 as LNHDA and CDR2 as SQIVND (reference sequence). The length of the CDR3 is 16 residues. CDR3 in amino acids: CASSIMTASGANVLTF. In nucleotides, the CDR3 is TGTGCCAGTAGTATCATGACGGCCTCTGGGGCCAACGTCCTGACTTTC. The full variable domain, in which reference TRBV19 and TRBJ2-6 provide the parts outside the CDR3, is DGGITQSPKYLFRKEGQNVTLSCEQNLNHDAMYWYRQDPGQGLRLIYYSQIVNDFQKGDIAEGYSVSREKKESFPLTVTSAQKNPTAFYLCASSIMTASGANVLTFGAGSRLTVL.

The genes are TRBV5-1 and TRBJ2-5, with TRBD2 as a possible D gene (7 bases). V was clipped by 1 base and J by 5 bases, with 18 bases between them. From germline, CDR1 is SGHRS and CDR2 YFSETQ. This CDR3 is 16 amino acids long. This CDR3 is CASSLSIGGATETQYF. Written as DNA, the CDR3 is TGCGCCAGCAGCTTGAGTATAGGGGGGGCGACGGAGACCCAGTACTTC.

This rearrangement joins TRBV5-1 to TRBJ1-1; weak D call: TRBD1 (6 bases). This CDR3 contains 11 residues. CDR1 and CDR2 (germline): SGHRS, YFSETQ. V was pared by 7 bases and J by 6 bases, with 10 bases between. Written as DNA, the CDR3 is TGCGCCAGCCGAAACAGGGCTGAAGCTTTCTTT. This translates into CASRNRAEAFF.

The chain uses TRBV3-1 (or the pseudogene TRBV3-2) and TRBJ2-5; D may correspond to TRBD1 or TRBD2 (6 bases each). V was cut by 4 bases and J by 6 bases, with 18 bases left in between. CDR3 size: 15 residues. In germline, CDR1 is LGHDT, CDR2 YNNKEL (reference sequence). Here the CDR3 reads CASSLSGASLKTQYF. The CDR3 region has the DNA TGTGCCAGCAGCCTGTCGGGGGCCAGTTTAAAGACCCAGTACTTC.

J is TRBJ1-2 and V is TRBV28; D not resolved. The V gene lost 8 bases and the J gene lost 3 bases, with 10 bases spanning the gap. Per the germline V gene, CDR1 is MDHEN and CDR2 is SYDVKM. This CDR3 spans 12 amino acids. The CDR3 nucleotides read TGTGCCAGCCTTGGGATCGACTATGGCTACACCTTC. Translating gives CASLGIDYGYTF.

The chain recombines TRBV5-1 with TRBJ1-4, with D possibly TRBD1 on 6 matching bases. Germline V gene lookup returns CDR1 SGHRS and CDR2 YFSETQ. V was cut by 1 base and J by 4 bases, with 11 bases left in between. This CDR3 spans 15 amino acids. CDR3 nucleotides: TGCGCCAGCAGCTTGCCGACAGGTCATAATGAAAAACTGTTTTTT. As protein: CASSLPTGHNEKLFF.

This clone has a handful of counts. The V and J genes are TRBV7-7 and TRBJ2-2, with D possibly matching TRBD2 (5 bases). V shed 7 bases and J shed 8 bases, with 14 bases lying between them. The CDR3 extends over 13 amino acids. Germline CDR1 reads SSHAT; CDR2 reads FNYEAQ (reference sequence). The CDR3 DNA reads as TGTGCCAGCACCCAGGACTGGAATGGGGAGCTGTTTTTT. This sequence encodes CASTQDWNGELFF.

The gene calls are TRBV2 and TRBJ1-1; a weak D match, TRBD1 (6 bases). The CDR3 runs to 12 residues. V dropped 9 bases and J dropped 5 bases, with 13 bases sitting between them. Per the germline V gene, CDR1 is SNHLY and CDR2 is FYNNEI. CDR3 sequence reads: CASKQGPTEAFF. In DNA, the CDR3 is TGTGCCAGTAAGCAGGGGCCGACTGAAGCTTTCTTT.

This chain uses TRBV7-9 with TRBJ2-3; D call uncertain. CDR1 is SEHNR, CDR2 FQNEAQ, per germline (reference sequence). There are 11 residues in the CDR3. V gave up 2 bases and J gave up 3 bases, with 0 bases separating them. The CDR3 nucleotides are TGTGCCAGCAGCTTAACAGATACGCAGTATTTT. Encoded protein: CASSLTDTQYF.

The genes are TRBV5-4 and TRBJ2-3; 8 nucleotides align to TRBD1. The CDR3 spans 17 residues. The V gene's germline CDR1 is SGHNT and CDR2 YYREEE (reference sequence). V trimming: 4 bases; J trimming: 0 bases; junction bases outside the gene matches: 10. The CDR3 DNA follows: TGTGCCAGCAGCCGGCGGACAGGGTTGTCTAGCACAGATACGCAGTATTTT. It encodes CASSRRTGLSSTDTQYF.

The count of this clone is one. The J gene is TRBJ2-6, the V gene TRBV15; D gene uncertain. Germline V gene data show CDR1 as LNHNV and CDR2 as YYDKDF (reference sequence). Trimming took off 1 base at V and 2 bases at J, with 6 bases between the two ends. The length of the CDR3 is 15 residues. CDR3 DNA: TGTGCCACCAGCAGAGTATCAGCTGGGGCCAACGTCCTGACTTTC. It encodes CATSRVSAGANVLTF. Looking up the rest from reference TRBV15 and TRBJ2-6 gives the full variable domain: DAMVIQNPRYQVTQFGKPVTLSCSQTLNHNVMYWYQQKSSQAPKLLFHYYDKDFNNEADTPDNFQSRRPNTSFCFLDIRSPGLGDTAMYLCATSRVSAGANVLTFGAGSRLTVL.